The rows below give T cell receptor beta chains drawn from one sample of a study of prognosis after radiotherapy for stage I lung cancer. From the multiplex PCR reads, TCRdb called clonotypes with MiXCR, one entry per CDR3 protein. The table records 11,000 to 15,000 distinct CDR3 sequences, approximately 30% of them present only once. The specimen comprised PBMCs, sampled before or after stereotactic body radiation therapy (not recorded which). All receptors derive from a donor aged 50 or older with non-small cell lung cancer. The CDR3 runs from the conserved cysteine through the conserved F or W.

>TRBV18|TRBJ1-4
CASSQNRHLNEKLFF
>TRBV5-4|TRBJ1-2
CASSADNYGYTF
>TRBV30|TRBJ2-6
CAWNFDTTGANVLTF
>TRBV5-1|TRBJ2-7
CASSRLAGLSYEQYF
>TRBV6-6|TRBJ1-6
CASSYSFDFQGVELNSPLHF
>TRBV18|TRBJ2-2
CASSPPSPRVDTGELFF
>TRBV20-1|TRBJ2-7
CSGVRDGGYEQYF
>TRBV25-1|TRBJ2-1
CASETGGSYNEQFF
>TRBV6-1|TRBJ1-5
CASRPDPRAQPQHF
>TRBV19|TRBJ1-1
CASSIQGSNTEAFF
>TRBV20-1|TRBJ2-3
CSARSVDTDTQYF
>TRBV10-3|TRBJ1-5
CAISTGLSQPQHF
>TRBV5-1|TRBJ2-5
CASSFGQGGPETQYF
>TRBV12-3/TRBV12-4|TRBJ2-5
CASSARGGGGGETQYF
>TRBV19|TRBJ2-3
CASRLNSGKPTF
>TRBV9|TRBJ2-7
CASNRDSLGEQYF
>TRBV27|TRBJ1-2
CASSLFQGNGYTF
>TRBV28|TRBJ2-1
CASSSGQPGYNEQFF
>TRBV9|TRBJ2-2
CASSVQAEGGELFF
>TRBV5-5|TRBJ2-3
CASTLQSPYTDTQYF
>TRBV7-9|TRBJ2-5
CASSTLAGGPAETQYF
>TRBV30|TRBJ2-3
CAWSRSLTDTQYF
>TRBV12-3/TRBV12-4|TRBJ2-2
CASKPWLTSTGELFF
>TRBV7-9|TRBJ2-3
CASSLGTSGSPDTQYF
>TRBV30|TRBJ1-2
CASKDSGYTF
>TRBV10-2|TRBJ1-5
CASSESLSTPQHF